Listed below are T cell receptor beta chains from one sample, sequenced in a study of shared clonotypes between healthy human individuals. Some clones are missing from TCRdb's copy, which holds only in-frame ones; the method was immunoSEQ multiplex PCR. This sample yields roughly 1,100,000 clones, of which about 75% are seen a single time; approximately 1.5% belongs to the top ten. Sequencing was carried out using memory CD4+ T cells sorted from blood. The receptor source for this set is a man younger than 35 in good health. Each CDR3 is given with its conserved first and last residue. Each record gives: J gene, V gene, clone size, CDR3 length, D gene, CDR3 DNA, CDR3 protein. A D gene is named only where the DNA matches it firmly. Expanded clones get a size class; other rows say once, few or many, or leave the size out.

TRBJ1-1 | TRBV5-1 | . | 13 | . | TGCGCCAGCAGCTTGTACAGCAGCACTGAAGCTTTCTTT | CASSLYSSTEAFF
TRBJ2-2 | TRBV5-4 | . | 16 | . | TGTGCCAGCAGCTGGGGCGGAACAGCGAACACCGGGGAGCTGTTTTTT | CASSWGGTANTGELFF
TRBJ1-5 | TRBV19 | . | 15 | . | TGTGCCAGTAGCACGACAGAGTATAGCAATCAGCCCCAGCATTTT | CASSTTEYSNQPQHF
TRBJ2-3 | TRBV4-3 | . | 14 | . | TGCGCCAGCAGCCAACTTACAGGAACAGATACGCAGTATTTT | CASSQLTGTDTQYF
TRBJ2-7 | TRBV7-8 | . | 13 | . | TGTGCCAGCAGGTCGACAGGACTCTACGAGCAGTACTTC | CASRSTGLYEQYF
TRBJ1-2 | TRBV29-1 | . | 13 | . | TGCAGCGTTGTTCTCAATCAGGGCTATGGCTACACCTTC | CSVVLNQGYGYTF
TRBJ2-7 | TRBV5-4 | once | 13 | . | TGTGCCAGCAGCTTACCCCCCCCCGCGACTCTGTACTTC | CASSLPPPATLYF
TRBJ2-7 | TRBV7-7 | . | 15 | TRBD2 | TGTGCTAGCAGCTTAGCAGCGGGAGAGTTCTACGAGCAGTACTTC | CASSLAAGEFYEQYF
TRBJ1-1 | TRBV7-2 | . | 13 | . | TGTGCCAGCAGGAAGGAGATGAACACTGAAGCTTTCTTT | CASRKEMNTEAFF
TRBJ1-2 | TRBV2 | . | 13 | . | TGTGCCAGCAGCCGAGCAGATAACTATGGCTACACCTTC | CASSRADNYGYTF
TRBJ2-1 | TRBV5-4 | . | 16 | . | TGTGCCAGCAGCTTGGTCGCGGGACTCGACTACAATGAGCAGTTCTTC | CASSLVAGLDYNEQFF
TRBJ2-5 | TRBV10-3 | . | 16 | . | TGTGCCATCAGTGAGACAGGGCCAGGGGACCAAGAGACCCAGTACTTC | CAISETGPGDQETQYF
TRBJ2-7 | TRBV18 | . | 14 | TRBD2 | TGTGCCAGCTCAGTTAGCGGGAATTCGCGCGAGCAGTACTTC | CASSVSGNSREQYF
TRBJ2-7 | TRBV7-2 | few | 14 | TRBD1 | TGTGCCAGCAGCATCGGGACAGGGCCGTACGAGCAGTACTTC | CASSIGTGPYEQYF
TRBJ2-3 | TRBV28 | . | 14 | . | TGTGCCAGCAGATCATCCAATGCGGCAGATACGCAGTATTTT | CASRSSNAADTQYF
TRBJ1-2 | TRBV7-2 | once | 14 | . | TGTGCCAGCAGCCTGTGGGGGGGAGCCAATGGCTACACCTTC | CASSLWGGANGYTF
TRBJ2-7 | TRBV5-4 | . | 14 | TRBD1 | TGTGCCAGCAGCTTTCCGGGACAGACCTACGAGCAGTACTTC | CASSFPGQTYEQYF
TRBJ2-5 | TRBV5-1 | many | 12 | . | TGCGCCAGCAGCACCCCCCAAGAGACCCAGTACTTC | CASSTPQETQYF
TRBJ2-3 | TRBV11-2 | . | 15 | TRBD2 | TGTGCCAGCAGCTCGAATAGCGGGAGGGCAGATACGCAGTATTTT | CASSSNSGRADTQYF
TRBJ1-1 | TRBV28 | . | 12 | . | TGTGCCAGCAGCCCCCCGAGGAATGAAGCTTTCTTT | CASSPPRNEAFF
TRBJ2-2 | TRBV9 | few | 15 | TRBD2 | TGTGCCAGCAGCGTATTGAGCGGGGGAACCGGGGAGCTGTTTTTT | CASSVLSGGTGELFF
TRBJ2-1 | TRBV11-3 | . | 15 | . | TGTGCCAGCAGTTTCAGCGCTCTAACCTACAATGAGCAGTTCTTC | CASSFSALTYNEQFF
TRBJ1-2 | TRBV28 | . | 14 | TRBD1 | TGTGCCAGCAGCTCCCCGGACAGGGCTATTCGCTACACCTTC | CASSSPDRAIRYTF
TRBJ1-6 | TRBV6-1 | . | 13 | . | TGTGCCAGCGGGAGGGGGGGCGTGTCACCCCTCCACTTT | CASGRGGVSPLHF
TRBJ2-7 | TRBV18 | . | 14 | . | TGTGCCAGCTCACCACAAATAGCTGAGACCGAGCAGTACTTC | CASSPQIAETEQYF
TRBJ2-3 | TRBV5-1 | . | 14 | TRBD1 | TGCGCCAGCTGGGACAGGGCCGGCACAGATACGCAGTATTTT | CASWDRAGTDTQYF
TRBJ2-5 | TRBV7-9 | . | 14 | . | TGTGCCAGCAGCAGACCCGGGACACATGAGACCCAGTACTTC | CASSRPGTHETQYF
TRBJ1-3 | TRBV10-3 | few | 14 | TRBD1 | TGTGCCATCAGTACATTGGACAGGGAGAACACCATATATTTT | CAISTLDRENTIYF
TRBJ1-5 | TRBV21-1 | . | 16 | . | TGTGCCAGCAGCAAACAAGAGGTAGGGGCCAATCAGCCCCAGCATTTT | CASSKQEVGANQPQHF
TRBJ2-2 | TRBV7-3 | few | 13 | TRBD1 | TGTGCCAGCGTCACAGGGGGCACCGGGGAGCTGTTTTTT | CASVTGGTGELFF
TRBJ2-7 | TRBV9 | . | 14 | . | TGTGCCAGCAGCGTTTCCAGGGCCCCCTACGAGCAGTACTTC | CASSVSRAPYEQYF
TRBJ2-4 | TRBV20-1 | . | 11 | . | TGCAGTGCTAGTTTCGGGGACATTCAGTACTTC | CSASFGDIQYF
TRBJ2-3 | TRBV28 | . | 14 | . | TGTGCCAGCAGCTCCCCGGGGCGGTCTTCCAGCCCGTATTTT | CASSSPGRSSSPYF
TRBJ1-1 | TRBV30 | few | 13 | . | TGTGCCTGGAGTGTACAGCGGAACACTGAAGCTTTCTTT | CAWSVQRNTEAFF
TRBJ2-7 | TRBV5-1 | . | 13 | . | TGCGCCAGCAGCTTGGTGTCCCCCCTCGAGCAGTACTTC | CASSLVSPLEQYF
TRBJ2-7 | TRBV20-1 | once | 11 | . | TGCAGTGCCGGGACCCCGTACGAGCAGTACTTC | CSAGTPYEQYF
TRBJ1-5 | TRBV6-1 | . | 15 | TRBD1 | TGTGCCAGCAGTGAAGTGGGACAGTTAGGACAGCCCCAGCATTTT | CASSEVGQLGQPQHF
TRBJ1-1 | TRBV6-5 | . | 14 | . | TGTGCCAGCAGTAGGGGAAGGGAGAGACAGAAAGCTTTCTTT | CASSRGRERQKAFF
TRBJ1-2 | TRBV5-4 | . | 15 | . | TGTGCCAGCAGCACCGGGGATATCGGCCCCAATGGCTACACCTTC | CASSTGDIGPNGYTF
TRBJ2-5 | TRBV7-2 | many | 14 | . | TGTGCCAGCAGCTTAGGGTCGGGCGCGGAGACCCAGTACTTC | CASSLGSGAETQYF
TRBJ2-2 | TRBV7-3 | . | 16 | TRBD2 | TGTGCCAGCAGCTTAATGGCGGGGGGCTCCACCGGGGAGCTGTTTTTT | CASSLMAGGSTGELFF
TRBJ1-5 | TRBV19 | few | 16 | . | TGTGCCAGTAGTATAGAAGGCAGCCTGGGCAATCAGCCCCAGCATTTT | CASSIEGSLGNQPQHF
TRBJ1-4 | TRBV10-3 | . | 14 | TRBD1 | TGTGCCACCCGCCAGGGGGGCGGGAATGAAAAACTGTTTTTT | CATRQGGGNEKLFF